These 7 T cell receptor beta chains originate from one sample sequenced in a study of neurological immune-mediated disorders (dated by TCRdb to about 2019). Interpreted using the paper, the time point label stands for: technical triplicate 2. Receptor amplification or capture employed 5' RACE. Sequencing was carried out with an Illumina HiSeq 2500. TCRdb's own reprocessing of the public reads used fastp at Q25 and MiXCR and kept productive beta chains. Rows with a matching CDR3 protein are joined into one entry that keeps the most common DNA and genes. For this sample there are about 31,000 distinct CDR3 sequences; about an eighth appear just once. The ten largest clones add up to about 5.7% of the sample. Sequenced input: CD4+ T cells from blood. Receptors were obtained from a female donor with HTLV-1-associated myelopathy (HAM/TSP).

This clonotype was detected ten times or more. This sequence joins TRBV2 and TRBJ2-1; the D is unclear. CDR1 and CDR2 (germline): SNHLY, FYNNEI. The CDR3 totals 13 residues. V lost 4 bases and J 6 bases, leaving 10 bases between the germline ends. Written as DNA, the CDR3 is TGTGCCAGCAGTGTGGGATCACCCAATGAGCAGTTCTTC. Its protein is CASSVGSPNEQFF.

This clonotype has at least ten counts. This rearrangement joins TRBV5-1 to TRBJ2-3; D gene uncertain. The V and J ends lost 0 bases and 0 bases respectively, with 14 bases between them. Germline-derived CDR1 and CDR2 are SGHRS and YFSETQ. There are 17 residues in the CDR3. The CDR3 loop is CASSLGLTIRSTDTQYF. The CDR3 DNA sequence: TGCGCCAGCAGCTTGGGATTGACGATAAGGAGCACAGATACGCAGTATTTT.

This clonotype came up many times. The chain combines TRBV11-2 with TRBJ2-7, with 8 bases that match TRBD2. The V segment lost 3 bases and the J segment 5 bases; nucleotides outside the gene matches: 3. Per germline, CDR1 SGHAT and CDR2 FQNNGV. This CDR3 has 13 residues. This CDR3 is CASSFGGANEQYF. The CDR3 bases are TGTGCCAGCAGCTTCGGGGGGGCCAACGAGCAGTACTTC.

The rearrangement links TRBV7-9 to TRBJ2-1; 9 positions agree with TRBD2. The length of the CDR3 is 15 residues. V was pared by 4 bases and J by 4 bases, with 5 bases of the junction left unmatched. Looked up from germline, CDR1 is SEHNR and CDR2 is FQNEAQ (reference sequence). CDR3 sequence reads: CASSSQGLAYNEQFF. CDR3 nucleotides: TGTGCCAGCAGCTCCCAGGGACTAGCTTACAATGAGCAGTTCTTC.

The rearrangement links TRBV5-4 to TRBJ2-3, with 8 bases aligning to TRBD2. CDR1 is SGHNT and CDR2 is YYREEE in the germline V gene (reference sequence). CDR3 length: 15 residues. Germline trimming cut 6 bases from V and 0 bases from J; bases unmatched to any gene: 6. The DNA of the CDR3 is TGTGCCAGCACGCCGGGGGGGGCAAGCACAGATACGCAGTATTTT. It is translated as CASTPGGASTDTQYF.

This clonotype is judged medium-sized. This chain connects TRBV20-1 to TRBJ2-7; D not certain. Germline CDR1 and CDR2: DFQATT and SNEGSKA (reference sequence). The CDR3 runs 14 residues. With 6 bases removed from V and 2 bases from J, the gap between germline ends came to 17 bases. CDR3 residues: CSAAPVGAPYEQYF. For the CDR3, the DNA is TGCAGTGCCGCCCCAGTCGGTGCCCCCTACGAGCAGTACTTC.

Ten or more counts support this clonotype. This chain links TRBV20-1 with TRBJ2-6; the D call may be TRBD1 or TRBD2 (5 bases each). This CDR3 has 15 amino acids. The V and J ends lost 2 bases and 3 bases respectively, with 11 bases between them. CDR1 and CDR2 from the germline V gene are DFQATT and SNEGSKA (reference sequence). This CDR3 reads CSARPGSYGANVLTF. CDR3 coding DNA: TGCAGTGCTAGACCAGGGAGTTATGGGGCCAACGTCCTGACTTTC.